Presented here are 27 T cell receptor beta chains from one specimen sequenced in a study of graft-versus-host responses after intestinal transplantation. Sequenced by immunoSEQ multiplex PCR; TCRdb stores in-frame clones only, minus some. Of about 97,000 clones detected, approximately 92% appear once; the ten largest clones hold more than 15%. The source was PBMCs, collected just under 460 days after intestinal transplant. Receptor source: a human patient who received an intestinal transplant, so some T cells may come from the graft donor.

The chain uses TRBV6-1 and TRBJ1-1, with D tentatively TRBD1 (5 bases). CDR3 length: 14 residues. CDR1 is MNHNS, CDR2 SASEGT, per germline. Trimming removed 7 bases at V and 1 base at J, with 13 bases between. In nucleotides, the CDR3 is TGTGCCAGCAAGTACAGCGGGGCGAACACTGAAGCTTTCTTT. It codes for CASKYSGANTEAFF.

This clone is a singleton in its sample. The J gene is TRBJ1-1, the V gene TRBV19; D possibly corresponds to TRBD1 (5 bases). V gave up 5 bases and J gave up 7 bases, with 14 bases separating them. Germline-derived CDR1 and CDR2 are LNHDA and SQIVND (reference sequence). The CDR3 has 13 residues. The CDR3 sequence: CASSGVAGFEAFF. The CDR3 coding sequence is TGTGCCAGTAGTGGGGTGGCAGGGTTTGAAGCTTTCTTT.

CDR3: CASSLGFLGTGYGYTF. The CDR3 DNA follows: TGTGCCAGCAGCTTAGGGTTCTTGGGGACAGGCTATGGCTACACCTTC. The genes are TRBV11-2 and TRBJ1-2; 8 nucleotides align to TRBD1. V lost 1 base, J lost 4 bases, and 8 bases stayed unmatched. The length of the CDR3 is 16 residues. Germline V gives CDR1 SGHAT, CDR2 FQNNGV.

The gene calls are TRBV10-3 and TRBJ2-7; D is perhaps TRBD1 or TRBD2 (5 bases each). The CDR3 loop spans 13 amino acids. Germline CDR1 is ENHRY and CDR2 is SYGVKD. The ends were cut back, 9 bases at V and 4 bases at J, with 16 bases in the middle. The CDR3 loop reads CAISRPGGYEQYF. The DNA for the CDR3 is TGTGCCATATCACGACCTGGGGGTTACGAGCAGTACTTC.

This chain uses TRBV7-9 with TRBJ2-1; D may correspond to TRBD1 or TRBD2 (6 bases each). Trimming pared 2 bases from V and 5 bases from J, leaving 10 bases between. This CDR3 has 14 residues. Germline V gene sequence: CDR1 SEHNR, CDR2 FQNEAQ (reference sequence). This chain's CDR3 is CASSLPRGHNEQFF. The CDR3, as DNA: TGTGCCAGCAGCTTACCTCGGGGGCACAATGAGCAGTTCTTC. The variable domain in full, with the rest retrieved from reference TRBV7-9 and TRBJ2-1, is DTGVSQNPRHKITKRGQNVTFRCDPISEHNRLYWYRQTLGQGPEFLTYFQNEAQLEKSRLLSDRFSAERPKGSFSTLEIQRTEQGDSAMYLCASSLPRGHNEQFFGPGTRLTVL.

This sequence joins TRBV27 and TRBJ1-1; the D is unclear. Germline CDR1 reads MNHEY; CDR2 reads SMNVEV (reference sequence). V lost 6 bases to trimming and J lost 0 bases, with 14 bases between them. This CDR3 is 15 amino acids long. The DNA for the CDR3 is TGTGCCAGCAGCTTCGGGCGGGCTCTGAACACTGAAGCTTTCTTT. Its translation: CASSFGRALNTEAFF.

The chain uses TRBV15 and TRBJ1-1; D call uncertain. The V gene lost 5 bases and the J gene lost 4 bases, with 11 bases spanning the gap. The V gene's germline CDR1 is LNHNV and CDR2 YYDKDF (reference sequence). The CDR3 runs to 13 residues. The CDR3 DNA reads as TGTGCCACCAGCTCGCGGTGGCCCACTGAAGCTTTCTTT. Translation: CATSSRWPTEAFF.

The genes are TRBV18 and TRBJ2-7; D uncertain. Trimming took off 4 bases at V and 5 bases at J, with 9 bases between the two ends. Per the germline V gene, CDR1 is KGHSH and CDR2 is LQKENI. This CDR3 region has 12 residues. The CDR3 loop reads CASSRTQDEQYF. CDR3 nucleotide sequence: TGTGCCAGCTCACGGACCCAGGACGAGCAGTACTTC.

A note on this clone: The junction departs from the called germline gene at one end, perhaps through a read error. The chain couples TRBV7-7 to TRBJ2-5; a possible D gene is TRBD2 (5 bases). Germline V gives CDR1 SSHAT, CDR2 FNYEAQ (reference sequence). The CDR3 has 13 residues. The CDR3 DNA reads TGTGCTAGCAGCCCCCGGCCGGGGGAGACCCAGTACTTC. Translating it yields CASSPRPGETQYF.

CDR3 sequence reads: CASSPQGGQPQHF. For the CDR3, the DNA is TGTGCCAGCAGCCCCCAGGGGGGTCAGCCCCAGCATTTT. The chain carries TRBV7-6 and TRBJ1-5, with 7 bases aligning to TRBD1. Germline V CDR1 and CDR2: SGHVS, FNYEAQ. V lost 5 bases to trimming and J lost 6 bases; unmatched junction nucleotides: 4. CDR3 length equals 13 residues. The full variable domain, completed using reference TRBV7-6 and TRBJ1-5, is GAGVSQSPRYKVTKRGQDVALRCDPISGHVSLYWYRQALGQGPEFLTYFNYEAQQDKSGLPNDRFSAERPEGSISTLTIQRTEQRDSAMYRCASSPQGGQPQHFGDGTRLSIL.

J is TRBJ2-7 and V is TRBV6-6; no clear D. CDR3 length: 11 amino acids. Trimming took 8 bases from V and 6 from J, leaving 11 bases between them. The germline V gene encodes CDR1 MNHNY and CDR2 SVGAGI (reference sequence). CDR3 loop: CASRVVGEQYF. DNA for the CDR3: TGTGCCAGCCGCGTAGTGGGCGAGCAGTACTTC.

The rearrangement uses TRBV7-2 and TRBJ1-5; D remains ambiguous. CDR3 length: 15 residues. Trimming removed 1 base from V and 2 bases from J, with 9 bases in between. Germline V lookup: CDR1 SGHTA, CDR2 FQGNSA. This CDR3 is CASSLGRLGNQPQHF. CDR3 nucleotide sequence: TGTGCCAGCAGCTTAGGACGGTTGGGCAATCAGCCCCAGCATTTT.

The chain links TRBV9 to TRBJ1-1; weak D call: TRBD1 (5 bases). Germline V CDR1 and CDR2: SGDLS, YYNGEE. CDR3 length: 15 residues. V shed 2 bases and J shed 4 bases, with 15 bases lying between them. The CDR3 DNA is TGTGCCAGCAGCGTGGGACCGGGAGGTACCACTGAAGCTTTCTTT. It translates to CASSVGPGGTTEAFF.

The rearrangement joins TRBV7-9 to TRBJ1-1; 7 bases agree with TRBD1. The germline CDR1 and CDR2 sequences are SEHNR and FQNEAQ (reference sequence). This CDR3 has 14 residues. Trimming at V came to 0 bases and at J to 6 bases, leaving 4 bases not matched to a gene. In nucleotides, the CDR3 is TGTGCCAGCAGCTTAGCAGGGGGCGCGGCTGAAGCTTTCTTT. Protein sequence: CASSLAGGAAEAFF.

The chain uses TRBV7-8 and TRBJ2-1, with D unresolved. In germline, CDR1 is SGHVS, CDR2 FQNEAQ. Trimming removed 6 bases from V and 2 bases from J, with 5 bases in between. The CDR3 is made up of 12 amino acids. CDR3 sequence reads: CASRSTYNEQFF. The CDR3 bases are TGTGCCAGCAGATCGACCTACAATGAGCAGTTCTTC.

This clone showed up just a few times. J is TRBJ2-7 and V is TRBV11-2; D call uncertain. V lost 1 base and J lost 0, with 7 bases in between. Germline V gene lookup returns CDR1 SGHAT and CDR2 FQNNGV. CDR3 length equals 14 residues. The CDR3: CASSLARSSYEQYF. CDR3 bases: TGTGCCAGCAGCTTAGCGAGGAGCTCCTACGAGCAGTACTTC.

This chain joins TRBV6-1 and TRBJ2-5, with 9 bases that match TRBD1. After removal of 6 bases from V and 4 bases from J, the junction contained 3 bases not matched to a gene. The CDR3 loop spans 13 amino acids. Germline CDR1 MNHNS, CDR2 SASEGT. The DNA of the CDR3 is TGTGCCAGCAGCCCGGACAGGGGAGAGACCCAGTACTTC. Protein: CASSPDRGETQYF.

The V gene is TRBV5-1, the J gene TRBJ2-2; D is tentatively TRBD1 or TRBD2 (5 bases each). V lost 4 bases and J 7 bases, leaving 17 bases between the germline ends. Germline loops: CDR1 SGHRS, CDR2 YFSETQ. The CDR3 covers 15 residues. The CDR3 nucleotides are TGCGCCAGCAGCCTTCGAGGGGCTCAGGGCGGGGAGCTGTTTTTT. Its translation is CASSLRGAQGGELFF.

The genes are TRBV5-1 and TRBJ2-5; D may be TRBD1 or TRBD2 (5 bases each). V gave up 3 bases and J gave up 1 base, with 16 bases separating them. Germline lookup yields CDR1 SGHRS and CDR2 YFSETQ. This CDR3 has 16 amino acids. This CDR3 reads CASSSAGTPTQETQYF. The CDR3 DNA is TGCGCCAGCAGCTCGGCCGGGACGCCGACCCAAGAGACCCAGTACTTC. Based on the CDR3 plus reference TRBV5-1 and TRBJ2-5, the full variable domain is KAGVTQTPRYLIKTRGQQVTLSCSPISGHRSVSWYQQTPGQGLQFLFEYFSETQRNKGNFPGRFSGRQFSNSRSEMNVSTLELGDSALYLCASSSAGTPTQETQYFGPGTRLLVL.

The genes are TRBV6-1 and TRBJ2-5, with 11 positions matching TRBD2. Germline V gene data show CDR1 as MNHNS and CDR2 as SASEGT. Trimming at V came to 2 bases and at J to 5 bases, leaving 7 bases not matched to a gene. The CDR3 has 16 residues. The CDR3 coding sequence is TGTGCCAGCAGTGAACCTCGACTAGCGGGGCCTGAGACCCAGTACTTC. It is translated as CASSEPRLAGPETQYF.

This clone was recorded once. The J gene is TRBJ1-6, the V gene TRBV18; D uncertain. Trimming left V 6 bases short and J 7 bases short, with 13 bases between. The germline CDR1 and CDR2 sequences are KGHSH and LQKENI. The CDR3 covers 14 residues. The CDR3 sequence: CASSVALQNSPLHF. In nucleotides, the CDR3 is TGTGCCAGCTCGGTAGCGCTACAAAATTCACCCCTCCACTTT.

The gene calls are TRBV5-6 and TRBJ1-5, with 8 bases matching TRBD1. This CDR3 comprises 15 residues. The ends lost 3 bases at V and 4 bases at J; junction bases unmatched: 6. CDR1 and CDR2 (germline): SGHDT, YYEEEE. The CDR3 spells CASSYGQGLNQPQHF. CDR3 nucleotides: TGTGCCAGCAGCTACGGACAGGGCCTAAATCAGCCCCAGCATTTT.

This clone has a single count. The rearrangement joins TRBV18 to TRBJ1-2; no firm D call. Looked up from germline, CDR1 is KGHSH and CDR2 is LQKENI. Trimming took 2 bases from V and 8 from J, leaving 9 bases between them. The CDR3 totals 12 residues. The CDR3 here is CASSPGSGGYTF. The CDR3 DNA sequence: TGTGCCAGCTCACCAGGGTCGGGCGGCTACACCTTC. The full variable domain, rest sourced from reference TRBV18 and TRBJ1-2, is NAGVMQNPRHLVRRRGQEARLRCSPMKGHSHVYWYRQLPEEGLKFMVYLQKENIIDESGMPKERFSAEFPKEGPSILRIQQVVRGDSAAYFCASSPGSGGYTFGSGTRLTVV.

The chain employs TRBV19 and TRBJ2-2, with no clear D. V was pared by 6 bases and J by 2 bases, with 22 bases between. The CDR3 extends over 18 amino acids. Germline CDR1 and CDR2: LNHDA and SQIVND (reference sequence). CDR3: CASRSRMMAYRNTGELFF. The CDR3, as DNA: TGTGCCAGTAGGTCTAGGATGATGGCCTACCGAAACACCGGGGAGCTGTTTTTT.

J is TRBJ2-4 and V is TRBV4-1, with a weak D call TRBD2 (6 bases). The CDR3 covers 15 residues. Trimming left V 2 bases short and J 0 bases short, with 8 bases between. The V gene's germline CDR1 is MGHRA and CDR2 YSYEKL. The chain's CDR3 is CASSQLGGAKNIQYF. The CDR3 region has the DNA TGCGCCAGCAGCCAACTGGGGGGAGCCAAAAACATTCAGTACTTC.

The CDR3 region is CASSLRRVLGYGYTF. In nucleotides, the CDR3 is TGTGCCAGCAGTTTAAGGAGGGTCTTGGGGTATGGCTACACCTTC. The chain recombines TRBV27 with TRBJ1-2; no clear D gene. Looked up from germline, CDR1 is MNHEY and CDR2 is SMNVEV (reference sequence). The ends were cut back, 2 bases at V and 5 bases at J, with 15 bases in the middle. The CDR3 contains 15 residues.

This chain uses TRBV5-1 with TRBJ1-2; 8 bases are a match to TRBD1. V was pared by 0 bases and J by 8 bases, with 9 bases of the junction left unmatched. Germline-derived CDR1 and CDR2 are SGHRS and YFSETQ. CDR3 size: 15 residues. CDR3 sequence: CASSLGGQGAPGYTF. The CDR3 DNA is TGCGCCAGCAGCTTGGGAGGTCAGGGGGCGCCCGGCTACACCTTC.